This T cell receptor (beta chain) was obtained from a study of blood T cell repertoires in COVID-19. Only in-frame clones appear in the TCRdb table, and some are missing; sequencing was by immunoSEQ multiplex PCR. The data contain more than 150,000 clones, around 83% of them seen just once; the ten biggest clones take up about 0.98%. The clonotype was recovered from a man between 18 and 35 years old with acute or convalescent COVID-19. Source material: peripheral blood.

Written as DNA, the CDR3 is TGTGCCATCAATCCGGGACTAGCGGGGAGGGATGAGCAGTTCTTC. This translates into CAINPGLAGRDEQFF. The V call is TRBV10-3, the J call TRBJ2-1; TRBD2 aligns across 13 bases. The CDR3 is 15 residues long. Germline lookup yields CDR1 ENHRY and CDR2 SYGVKD. J was trimmed by 8 bases and V by 7 bases; bases with no gene match: 8.